This T cell receptor (beta chain) was sequenced in a study of control samples from healthy donors and cancer patients. Using immunoSEQ multiplex PCR, the repertoire was profiled, and TCRdb retains in-frame clones only, with some absent. The profile shows about 80,000 clones, about 79% of them singletons. This CDR3 contains 15 residues. Trimming at V came to 7 bases and at J to 5 bases, leaving 2 bases not matched to a gene. CDR1 is ENHRY, CDR2 SYGVKD, per germline. This chain links TRBV10-3 with TRBJ2-1; 16 nucleotides align to TRBD2. The receptor comes from a man aged 60 to 69 with head and neck cancer. Sequencing used PBMCs. In DNA form, the CDR3 reads TGTGCCATCAAGGGGACTAGCGGGAGGGACAATGAGCAGTTCTTC. It encodes CAIKGTSGRDNEQFF.